This entry lists 32 T cell receptor beta chains sequenced from one sample in a study of T cell repertoires in cytomegalovirus infection. TCRdb re-called the reads with MiXCR, one entry per CDR3 protein. The sample has fewer than 300,000 distinct CDR3 sequences, 25% seen once. Sequencing was performed on PBMCs. These receptors were obtained from a human donor in good health (CMV status not recorded). Some clones in this sample may be carry-over from other donors' samples.

The chain is built from TRBV29-1 and TRBJ1-2; 7 positions agree with TRBD1. This CDR3 has 12 amino acids. V lost 7 bases and J lost 3; bases outside the gene matches: 5. Germline V gene data show CDR1 as SQVTM and CDR2 as ANQGSEA. The DNA of the CDR3 is TGCAGCGGTCGACAGGGAGACTATGGCTACACCTTC. It is translated as CSGRQGDYGYTF.

The J gene is TRBJ2-1, the V gene TRBV10-3; 9 bases fit TRBD2. V lost 6 bases to trimming and J lost 7 bases; unmatched junction nucleotides: 10. Germline V CDR1 and CDR2: ENHRY, SYGVKD. This CDR3 is 15 amino acids long. The CDR3 sequence is CAISLSGGKSNEQFF. DNA for the CDR3: TGTGCCATCAGCCTTAGCGGGGGCAAATCGAATGAGCAGTTCTTC.

There are a few counts of this clonotype. V is TRBV2 and J is TRBJ2-1; D is unclear. V dropped 2 bases and J dropped 0 bases, with 5 bases sitting between them. This CDR3 spans 14 amino acids. Germline V gene data show CDR1 as SNHLY and CDR2 as FYNNEI. This CDR3 reads CASSEISSYNEQFF. In DNA form, the CDR3 reads TGTGCCAGCAGTGAAATTAGCTCCTACAATGAGCAGTTCTTC.

This clonotype was recorded at least ten times. V and J are TRBV11-2 and TRBJ1-6; possibly TRBD1 for D (6 bases). Trimming pared 5 bases from V and 4 bases from J, leaving 12 bases between. The CDR3 runs 15 residues. In germline, CDR1 is SGHAT, CDR2 FQNNGV. The CDR3 reads CASSPRDTYNSPLHF. In nucleotides, the CDR3 is TGTGCCAGCAGCCCACGGGACACGTATAATTCACCCCTCCACTTT.

This clonotype has ten or more counts. The chain has TRBV7-2 and TRBJ2-5; D is uncertain. Per germline, CDR1 SGHTA and CDR2 FQGNSA. The CDR3 runs to 12 residues. V was shortened by 1 base and J by 5 bases, with 5 bases between the two germline ends. The CDR3 bases are TGTGCCAGCAGCTTAGTGTTGGAGACCCAGTACTTC. It is translated as CASSLVLETQYF. The full variable domain, completed using reference TRBV7-2 and TRBJ2-5, is GAGVSQSPSNKVTEKGKDVELRCDPISGHTALYWYRQSLGQGLEFLIYFQGNSAPDKSGLPSDRFSAERTGGSVSTLTIQRTQQEDSAVYLCASSLVLETQYFGPGTRLLVL.

A remark on this clonotype: A much more abundant neighbour one base away suggests this may be a read error. The chain recombines TRBV7-2 with TRBJ2-3; 10 bases align to TRBD1. Germline CDR1 and CDR2: SGHTA and FQGNSA. This CDR3 has 15 residues. Written as DNA, the CDR3 is TGTGTCAGCAGACCTGACAGGGGGCGTACAGATACGCAGTATTTT. This encodes CVSRPDRGRTDTQYF. The variable domain in full, completed from reference TRBV7-2 and TRBJ2-3, reads GAGVSQSPSNKVTEKGKDVELRCDPISGHTALYWYRQSLGQGLEFLIYFQGNSAPDKSGLPSDRFSAERTGGSVSTLTIQRTQQEDSAVYLCVSRPDRGRTDTQYFGPGTRLTVL.

This clonotype was picked up a small number of times. This chain uses TRBV20-1 with TRBJ1-5, with D perhaps TRBD1 (5 bases). The germline CDR1 and CDR2 sequences are DFQATT and SNEGSKA (reference sequence). This CDR3 comprises 16 residues. Trimming pared 3 bases from V and 8 bases from J, leaving 23 bases between. The CDR3 DNA reads TGCAGTGCTAGTAGGGACCCAAACCTTGATGGGAAGCCCCAGCATTTT. Protein: CSASRDPNLDGKPQHF.

This clonotype was recorded many times. The chain links TRBV7-2 to TRBJ2-1, with D tentatively TRBD2 (6 bases). CDR3 size: 12 residues. Germline-derived CDR1 and CDR2 are SGHTA and FQGNSA. Trimming cost V 5 bases and J 10 bases, with 12 bases left between them. The CDR3 nucleotides are TGTGCCAGCAGCGCGTATGGGGGGGAGCAGTTCTTC. Translated: CASSAYGGEQFF. The whole variable domain, remainder taken from reference TRBV7-2 and TRBJ2-1, is GAGVSQSPSNKVTEKGKDVELRCDPISGHTALYWYRQSLGQGLEFLIYFQGNSAPDKSGLPSDRFSAERTGGSVSTLTIQRTQQEDSAVYLCASSAYGGEQFFGPGTRLTVL.

Many counts were recorded for this clonotype. The chain links TRBV7-2 to TRBJ1-6; possible D gene TRBD1, 6 bases. With 5 bases removed from V and 8 bases from J, the gap between germline ends came to 16 bases. Germline V CDR1 and CDR2: SGHTA, FQGNSA. CDR3 length equals 15 residues. The CDR3 loop reads CASSHGTRGDSPLHF. The CDR3 region has the DNA TGTGCCAGCAGCCATGGGACACGGGGTGATTCACCCCTCCACTTT.

The chain has TRBV2 and TRBJ1-6, with TRBD1 identical over 10 bases. The CDR3 contains 15 residues. V dropped 6 bases and J dropped 9; count of bases not matched to a gene: 8. The V gene's germline CDR1 is SNHLY and CDR2 FYNNEI. The CDR3 DNA is TGTGCCAGCAGCCCGGGACAGGGGAACAGTTCACCCCTCCACTTT. This gives the protein CASSPGQGNSSPLHF. Complete variable domain (other parts from reference TRBV2 and TRBJ1-6): EPEVTQTPSHQVTQMGQEVILRCVPISNHLYFYWYRQILGQKVEFLVSFYNNEISEKSEIFDDQFSVERPDGSNFTLKIRSTKLEDSAMYFCASSPGQGNSSPLHFGNGTRLTVT.

This chain uses TRBV5-1 with TRBJ1-3; D is ambiguous. Germline V lookup: CDR1 SGHRS, CDR2 YFSETQ. The ends were cut back, 6 bases at V and 0 bases at J, with 10 bases in the middle. This CDR3 is 14 amino acids long. The CDR3 bases are TGCGCCAGCAAATCAGAAAACTCTGGAAACACCATATATTTT. Translation gives CASKSENSGNTIYF.

Of note for this clonotype: An end of the junction does not agree with germline; a read error may underlie this. The V and J genes are TRBV28 and TRBJ2-1, with 10 bases aligning to TRBD2. CDR3 size: 12 residues. The germline V gene has CDR1 MDHEN and CDR2 SYDVKM. The CDR3 DNA is TGTGCCAGCAGGCTCTTGAGCGGGGGGGCCGACTTC. Translation gives CASRLLSGGADF.

About this clonotype itself: It may be a read error: a sequence one base away is much more abundant. The V and J genes are TRBV19 and TRBJ1-1; unclear D gene. Germline loops: CDR1 LNHDA, CDR2 SQIVND (reference sequence). The CDR3 runs 13 residues. The V gene lost 3 bases and the J gene lost 4 bases, with 9 bases spanning the gap. CDR3 sequence: CASSIVEGTEAFF. The CDR3 DNA is TGTGCCAGTAGTATTGTGGAGGGCACTGAAGCTTTCTTT.

The chain has TRBV7-3 and TRBJ2-7; 8 bases are shared with TRBD1. The germline gives CDR1 SGHTA, CDR2 FQGTGA. The CDR3 contains 15 residues. Trimming removed 5 bases from V and 5 bases from J; junction bases left unmatched: 11. This CDR3 reads CASSPPQDRDNEQYF. CDR3 coding DNA: TGTGCCAGCAGCCCCCCCCAGGACAGGGATAACGAGCAGTACTTC.

This clonotype rates as medium-sized. The chain employs TRBV27 and TRBJ2-5; TRBD1 matches at 8 bases. V was clipped by 5 bases and J by 4 bases; unmatched bases: 3. CDR1 is MNHEY and CDR2 is SMNVEV in the germline V gene (reference sequence). The CDR3 consists of 13 residues. The DNA for the CDR3 is TGTGCCAGCAGTCACAGGGGGTCAGAGACCCAGTACTTC. It specifies CASSHRGSETQYF.

The chain is built from TRBV20-1 and TRBJ2-1; 12 bases are a match to TRBD2. This CDR3 region has 15 residues. V lost 6 bases, J lost 0 bases, and 3 bases stayed unmatched. Germline lookup yields CDR1 DFQATT and CDR2 SNEGSKA (reference sequence). The chain's CDR3 is CSARTSGDSYNEQFF. Here the CDR3 DNA reads TGCAGTGCGAGGACTAGCGGGGACTCCTACAATGAGCAGTTCTTC.

Only a few counts were recorded for this clonotype. The V gene is TRBV6-2 or TRBV6-3, the J gene TRBJ2-7, with 8 positions matching TRBD2. Germline CDR1 MNHEY, CDR2 SVGEGT. The V gene end was trimmed by 0 bases and the J gene end by 7 bases; junction bases not matched to a gene: 8. CDR3 length equals 15 residues. CDR3 coding DNA: TGTGCCAGCAGTTACTCGAGCGGGAGCTTTAGGGAGCAGTACTTC. It specifies CASSYSSGSFREQYF.

The chain links TRBV5-1 to TRBJ2-3; 11 bases are shared with TRBD1. Losses at the gene ends were 0 bases for V and 8 bases for J; bases not matched to a gene: 5. The CDR3 covers 15 residues. CDR1 SGHRS and CDR2 YFSETQ come from the germline V gene. The CDR3 DNA is TGCGCCAGCAGCTTGGACGGACAGGGGGCCACTACGCAGTATTTT. It codes for CASSLDGQGATTQYF.

The chain is built from TRBV29-1 and TRBJ2-7, with D perhaps TRBD1 or TRBD2 (6 bases each). The germline V and J ends were trimmed by 4 bases and 5 bases, with 12 bases remaining between them. The CDR3 is 12 residues long. Germline lookup yields CDR1 SQVTM and CDR2 ANQGSEA. The CDR3 DNA reads as TGCAGCGTTGGAACAGGGAGGAACGAGCAGTACTTC. This gives the protein CSVGTGRNEQYF.

The chain combines TRBV28 with TRBJ2-5; D possibly uses TRBD1 or TRBD2 (6 bases each). Germline V gene lookup returns CDR1 MDHEN and CDR2 SYDVKM. The V end lost 7 bases, the J end lost 2 bases, and 17 bases lay between the germline ends. The CDR3 consists of 15 residues. CDR3 loop: CASTVGGRRQETQYF. The CDR3 region has the DNA TGTGCCAGCACCGTAGGGGGGAGAAGGCAAGAGACCCAGTACTTC.

The chain carries TRBV28 and TRBJ1-2; 10 bases align to TRBD1. The CDR3 consists of 14 residues. V dropped 5 bases and J dropped 7; count of bases not matched to a gene: 7. CDR1 is MDHEN and CDR2 is SYDVKM in the germline V gene. CDR3 nucleotides: TGTGCCAGCAGTCCCCCGACAGGGGGCCGTGGCTACACCTTC. This codes for CASSPPTGGRGYTF.

V usage is TRBV19 and J usage is TRBJ1-5; D possibly corresponds to TRBD1 (5 bases). The CDR3 totals 14 residues. Per germline, CDR1 LNHDA and CDR2 SQIVND (reference sequence). V was clipped by 7 bases and J by 2 bases, with 12 bases between them. CDR3 bases: TGTGCCAGTAAGTTCGGGGCTCGCAATCAGCCCCAGCATTTT. Translation gives CASKFGARNQPQHF.

The chain joins TRBV11-3 to TRBJ2-2, with D maybe TRBD2 (6 bases). Trimming pared 8 bases from V and 7 bases from J, leaving 11 bases between. Germline lookup yields CDR1 SGHNT and CDR2 YENEEA. CDR3 length: 12 residues. CDR3 amino acids: CASSRRGGELFF. CDR3 DNA sequence: TGTGCCAGCTCCAGGCGGGGCGGGGAGCTGTTTTTT.

This clonotype has at least ten counts. The genes are TRBV7-2 and TRBJ2-1, with 11 nucleotides matching TRBD2. Trimming cost V 5 bases and J 3 bases; bases outside gene matches: 9. The germline gives CDR1 SGHTA, CDR2 FQGNSA. This CDR3 is 17 amino acids long. For the CDR3, the DNA is TGTGCCAGCAGCCCCCAGGGGCTAGCGGGAGGCTACAATGAGCAGTTCTTC. It is translated as CASSPQGLAGGYNEQFF.

This clonotype was recorded many times. The rearrangement links TRBV7-2 to TRBJ2-1; D gene unclear. Per germline, CDR1 SGHTA and CDR2 FQGNSA. Trimming took 7 bases from V and 0 from J, leaving 10 bases between them. The CDR3 is 14 residues long. Here the CDR3 DNA reads TGTGCCAGCACCCCGTTTGTCTCCTACAATGAGCAGTTCTTC. Translating it yields CASTPFVSYNEQFF.

This clonotype has ten or more counts. The chain carries TRBV12-3 or TRBV12-4 and TRBJ1-3; unclear D gene. The CDR3 is made up of 16 amino acids. The V and J ends lost 5 bases and 0 bases respectively, with 14 bases between them. Here the CDR3 reads CASSKPPGSSGNTIYF. In nucleotides, the CDR3 is TGTGCCAGCAGTAAGCCCCCCGGGAGCTCTGGAAACACCATATATTTT.

Concerning this clonotype: The junction and the germline gene differ at one end; a read error may be behind it. The chain employs TRBV7-9 and TRBJ1-2; D may be TRBD1 (5 bases). The CDR3 is made up of 14 amino acids. Germline lookup yields CDR1 SEHNR and CDR2 FQNEAQ (reference sequence). The CDR3 sequence: CASSLDRQNYGYPF. CDR3 sequence (DNA): TGTGCCAGCAGCTTAGACAGGCAGAACTATGGCTACCCCTTC.

The table lists this clonotype with a few counts. The chain combines TRBV30 with TRBJ2-1; 7 bases are a match to TRBD1. The CDR3 sequence is 14 residues long. V shed 5 bases and J 5 bases; nucleotides not matched to a gene: 9. Germline V gene sequence: CDR1 GTSNPN, CDR2 SVGIG (reference sequence). CDR3 protein: CAWGRDRVHNEQFF. In DNA, the CDR3 is TGTGCCTGGGGTCGAGACAGGGTTCACAATGAGCAGTTCTTC.

This clonotype was detected many times. The chain has TRBV28 and TRBJ1-6, with D perhaps matching TRBD1 (5 bases). The CDR3 sequence is 16 residues long. Per germline, CDR1 MDHEN and CDR2 SYDVKM. The V and J ends lost 1 base and 7 bases respectively, with 14 bases between them. CDR3 loop: CASSLYGGARNSPLHF. The CDR3 nucleotides read TGTGCCAGCAGTTTATACGGAGGGGCCAGAAATTCACCCCTCCACTTT.

The gene calls are TRBV11-3 and TRBJ2-5, with D possibly called TRBD1 or TRBD2 (7 bases each). In germline, CDR1 is SGHNT, CDR2 YENEEA. Between the trimmed V and J ends, which lost 3 bases and 1 base, there was a span of 18 bases. The CDR3 sequence is 17 residues long. This chain's CDR3 is CASSFWTRGPPQETQYF. CDR3 DNA sequence: TGTGCCAGCAGCTTCTGGACTAGGGGGCCCCCCCAAGAGACCCAGTACTTC.

The chain links TRBV12-3 or TRBV12-4 to TRBJ2-1; TRBD2 might be the D (6 bases). This CDR3 has 14 residues. V shed 5 bases and J shed 4 bases, with 12 bases lying between them. The CDR3 sequence is CASSTNGGYNEQFF. Written as DNA, the CDR3 is TGTGCCAGCAGTACTAACGGGGGTTACAATGAGCAGTTCTTC.

The chain links TRBV4-1 to TRBJ2-2; D could derive from TRBD1 or TRBD2 (5 bases each). The germline V gene has CDR1 MGHRA and CDR2 YSYEKL. The length of the CDR3 is 14 residues. Trimming removed 4 bases at V and 6 bases at J, with 12 bases between. The CDR3 DNA follows: TGCGCCAGCAGCCTATTTAGGGGAGCCGGGGAGCTGTTTTTT. Protein sequence: CASSLFRGAGELFF.